This T cell receptor (beta chain) was recorded in a study of T cells in Graves' hyperthyroidism and ophthalmopathy. Whole-study findings and limits: Ophthalmopathy was predicted by the model a median of around 5.9 months ahead of onset.

Amplification targeted TCR beta CDR3 regions from RNA transcripts. Using the HTBI primer set, a first-round RT-PCR was run on the TCR CDR3. TCRdb processed the multiplex PCR reads anew with MiXCR; each CDR3 protein has one entry. Seen here are a few hundred thousand distinct CDR3 sequences, 15% to 18% observed once, and the top ten hold roughly 6.6%. J gave up 8 bases and V 4 bases, and 12 bases lay outside the gene matches. Germline V CDR1 and CDR2: SGHAT, FQNNGV. This CDR3 contains 15 residues. Many counts were recorded for this clonotype. Antigen specificity is unknown. Absent ophthalmopathy progression within 18 months defined stable Graves' hyperthyroidism. PBMCs stemmed from around 10 ml fresh peripheral blood.

The TCR originated in a woman under 40 with Graves' hyperthyroidism. Sequences were obtained from blood. The chain has TRBV11-2 and TRBJ1-2; TRBD1 matches at 8 bases. As DNA, the CDR3 is TGTGCCAGCAGCTCCCTCGACAGGGGAGCCAGGGGCTACACCTTC. Protein sequence: CASSSLDRGARGYTF.